These 17 T cell receptor beta chains were all obtained from the same sample, sequenced in a study of long-term antiretroviral therapy in people with HIV. The authors ran the immunoSEQ assay, v3.0, at survey level. Sequencing used immunoSEQ multiplex PCR; TCRdb keeps in-frame clones, though not all of them. The data contain roughly 20,000 clones, 85% to 90% of them singletons. The input for sequencing was unsorted PBMCs, taken 1.8 years before starting antiretroviral therapy. The receptors shown here come from a woman aged 25-40 years with HIV.

The J gene is TRBJ2-5, the V gene TRBV6-1, with TRBD1 identical over 7 bases. V was clipped by 10 bases and J by 4 bases; unmatched bases: 12. Germline lookup yields CDR1 MNHNS and CDR2 SASEGT. The CDR3 is 14 amino acids. The CDR3 bases are TGTGCCACCAGCCCAGGGGGTCCCAGAGAGACCCAGTACTTC. It specifies CATSPGGPRETQYF.

The chain employs TRBV9 and TRBJ2-5; 8 bases align to TRBD2. Germline V lookup: CDR1 SGDLS, CDR2 YYNGEE. Trimming removed 6 bases from V and 3 bases from J; junction bases left unmatched: 10. The CDR3 has 15 residues. CDR3 amino acids: CASTSRGGGKETQYF. CDR3 DNA sequence: TGTGCCAGCACCTCCCGGGGGGGAGGGAAAGAGACCCAGTACTTC.

This sequence joins TRBV7-3 and TRBJ2-2, with D unclear. Germline CDR1 is SGHTA and CDR2 is FQGTGA. The CDR3 runs to 12 residues. Trimming took off 1 base at V and 5 bases at J, with 2 bases between the two ends. The CDR3 nucleotides read TGTGCCAGCAGCTTAAATACCGGGGAGCTGTTTTTT. Translating gives CASSLNTGELFF.

This clone was detected only once. The chain links TRBV9 to TRBJ1-1; D ambiguous. The germline V gene has CDR1 SGDLS and CDR2 YYNGEE. Trimming pared 3 bases from V and 6 bases from J, leaving 9 bases between. The CDR3 sequence is 12 residues long. CDR3 sequence reads: CASSDKRPEAFF. The CDR3 nucleotides read TGTGCCAGCAGCGATAAACGGCCTGAAGCTTTCTTT.

This chain links TRBV11-2 with TRBJ1-1; no clear D. Germline CDR1 SGHAT, CDR2 FQNNGV. The CDR3 sequence is 11 residues long. Trimming shortened V by 8 bases and J by 4 bases, and 8 bases separated the two germline ends. The CDR3: CASQRGTEAFF. The CDR3 DNA sequence: TGTGCCAGCCAGCGGGGCACTGAAGCTTTCTTT.

The V call is TRBV19, the J call TRBJ2-2; 7 bases are a match to TRBD2. With 9 bases clipped from V and 3 bases from J, the junction kept 10 bases outside the gene matches. Germline V lookup: CDR1 LNHDA, CDR2 SQIVND (reference sequence). This CDR3 has 15 amino acids. The CDR3 spells CASQTWAGDTGELFF. The CDR3 DNA reads TGTGCCAGCCAAACTTGGGCGGGGGACACCGGGGAGCTGTTTTTT.

This clone was observed a single time. The V gene is TRBV5-4, the J gene TRBJ2-6; TRBD2 might be the D (6 bases). CDR1 is SGHNT and CDR2 is YYREEE in the germline V gene (reference sequence). The CDR3 extends over 20 amino acids. V was shortened by 0 bases and J by 2 bases, with 21 bases between the two germline ends. This CDR3 reads CASSLGPGRMWGAGANVLTF. The CDR3 DNA reads TGTGCCAGCAGCTTGGGTCCAGGGAGAATGTGGGGGGCTGGGGCCAACGTCCTGACTTTC.

This clone occurred once. CDR3 DNA sequence: TGTGCCAGCAGCGTAGTTTTCGGGACCGGGGAGCTGTTTTTT. Residues: CASSVVFGTGELFF. The chain uses TRBV9 and TRBJ2-2; D is unresolved. The CDR3 runs 14 residues. Trimming cost V 0 bases and J 5 bases, with 8 bases left between them. Per germline, CDR1 SGDLS and CDR2 YYNGEE.

The table lists this clone with a few counts. The rearrangement joins TRBV7-9 to TRBJ1-6, with 9 bases identical to TRBD1. The junction had 7 bases not matched to a gene; V was cut back by 6 bases and J by 1 base. Germline V gene sequence: CDR1 SEHNR, CDR2 FQNEAQ (reference sequence). The CDR3 is made up of 17 amino acids. Here the CDR3 reads CASSKTGQGSYNSPLHF. The CDR3 DNA reads as TGTGCCAGCAGTAAAACGGGACAGGGATCCTATAATTCACCCCTCCACTTT.

The chain recombines TRBV9 with TRBJ2-3; 8 nucleotides match TRBD2. Germline V lookup: CDR1 SGDLS, CDR2 YYNGEE. This CDR3 comprises 17 residues. With 0 bases clipped from V and 0 bases from J, the junction kept 6 bases outside the gene matches. CDR3 amino acids: CASSVGVRGASTDTQYF. The CDR3 coding sequence is TGTGCCAGCAGCGTAGGTGTGCGGGGGGCCAGCACAGATACGCAGTATTTT.

V and J are TRBV4-1 and TRBJ2-2; D may be TRBD1 or TRBD2 (7 bases each). Trimming shortened V by 4 bases and J by 0 bases, and 15 bases separated the two germline ends. Germline lookup yields CDR1 MGHRA and CDR2 YSYEKL. The CDR3 length is 17 residues. CDR3 loop: CASSPGGGQTNTGELFF. DNA for the CDR3: TGCGCCAGCAGCCCAGGGGGGGGCCAGACGAACACCGGGGAGCTGTTTTTT.

The rearrangement uses TRBV30 and TRBJ2-3, with D maybe TRBD2 (6 bases). There are 15 residues in the CDR3. V was shortened by 4 bases and J by 2 bases, with 16 bases between the two germline ends. CDR1 is GTSNPN and CDR2 is SVGIG in the germline V gene (reference sequence). CDR3 sequence: CAWTFLAHPTDTQYF. CDR3 coding DNA: TGTGCCTGGACCTTTCTAGCGCATCCCACAGATACGCAGTATTTT.

This chain uses TRBV12-5 with TRBJ1-1, with D unresolved. The germline CDR1 and CDR2 sequences are LGHNT and FRNRAP. Trimming pared 0 bases from V and 4 bases from J, leaving 3 bases between. The CDR3 extends over 12 amino acids. DNA of the CDR3: TGTGCTAGTGGTTTGGTACGCACTGAAGCTTTCTTT. Amino acids: CASGLVRTEAFF. Full variable domain (missing parts from reference TRBV12-5 and TRBJ1-1): DARVTQTPRHKVTEMGQEVTMRCQPILGHNTVFWYRQTMMQGLELLAYFRNRAPLDDSGMPKDRFSAEMPDATLATLKIQPSEPRDSAVYFCASGLVRTEAFFGQGTRLTVV.

The J gene is TRBJ1-1, the V gene TRBV28; D is unresolved. CDR1 is MDHEN and CDR2 is SYDVKM in the germline V gene. This CDR3 region has 15 residues. V lost 5 bases and J 0 bases, leaving 13 bases between the germline ends. DNA for the CDR3: TGTGCCAGCAGTCCTTACTCCTATATGAACACTGAAGCTTTCTTT. Its translation is CASSPYSYMNTEAFF.

V is TRBV30 and J is TRBJ1-6, with TRBD1 matching 8 bases. The CDR3 loop spans 15 amino acids. V shed 7 bases and J 7 bases; nucleotides not matched to a gene: 12. The germline gives CDR1 GTSNPN, CDR2 SVGIG (reference sequence). CDR3: CASALGQGRNSPLHF. DNA for the CDR3: TGTGCCTCGGCCCTCGGACAGGGTCGAAATTCACCCCTCCACTTT.

This clone was detected only once. The chain recombines TRBV5-4 with TRBJ2-3; 10 positions agree with TRBD2. Germline V CDR1 and CDR2: SGHNT, YYREEE (reference sequence). Unmatched junction bases numbered 7, after V lost 4 bases and J lost 2 bases. CDR3 size: 16 residues. CDR3 loop: CASSTGLAEITDTQYF. The CDR3 coding sequence is TGTGCCAGCAGCACAGGACTAGCGGAGATCACAGATACGCAGTATTTT.

This clone is a singleton in its sample. The V call is TRBV7-9, the J call TRBJ1-2; no definite D call. The V gene's germline CDR1 is SEHNR and CDR2 FQNEAQ (reference sequence). The CDR3 consists of 14 residues. Trimming cost V 0 bases and J 8 bases, with 13 bases left between them. The CDR3 loop is CASSLASGFGGYTF. The CDR3 DNA follows: TGTGCCAGCAGCTTAGCTTCAGGTTTTGGGGGCTACACCTTC.